Presented here are 8 T cell receptor beta chains from one specimen sequenced in a study of cytomegalovirus exposure and HLA in healthy donors. The PCR ran on 60 Vbeta and 13 Jbeta primers. Profiled with immunoSEQ multiplex PCR; TCRdb holds only in-frame clones, not every one. The data contain approximately 220,000 clones, around four fifths of them singletons. Sequences were obtained from PBMCs. The receptors were sampled from a boy between 2 and 15 years old in good health and CMV-seronegative.

The chain couples TRBV7-9 to TRBJ2-5, with TRBD2 identical over 7 bases. J lost 4 bases, V lost 5 bases, and 10 bases had no gene match. CDR3 length equals 15 residues. Germline lookup yields CDR1 SEHNR and CDR2 FQNEAQ (reference sequence). In DNA, the CDR3 is TGTGCCAGCAGCCCCCTCCAGGGACTACGAGAGACCCAGTACTTC. This sequence encodes CASSPLQGLRETQYF.

The genes are TRBV7-2 and TRBJ2-3; TRBD2 is a possible D gene (6 bases). Germline CDR1 SGHTA, CDR2 FQGNSA. The V end lost 1 base, the J end lost 4 bases, and 9 bases lay between the germline ends. The CDR3 contains 14 residues. The CDR3: CASSLVSGPDTQYF. The CDR3 coding sequence is TGTGCCAGCAGCTTAGTGAGCGGGCCAGATACGCAGTATTTT.

This chain uses TRBV30 with TRBJ1-2; D possibly corresponds to TRBD1 (5 bases). This CDR3 region has 13 residues. Germline V gives CDR1 GTSNPN, CDR2 SVGIG (reference sequence). Trimming left V 3 bases short and J 3 bases short, with 11 bases between. Written as DNA, the CDR3 is TGTGCCTGGAGCATAGGACAAGACTATGGCTACACCTTC. This encodes CAWSIGQDYGYTF.

The chain couples TRBV11-3 to TRBJ2-5; 8 bases agree with TRBD2. This CDR3 comprises 14 residues. V shed 6 bases, J shed 4 bases, and the junction held 7 bases outside the gene matches. Germline V gene data show CDR1 as SGHNT and CDR2 as YENEEA. DNA for the CDR3: TGTGCCAGCAGTTTCGGGGGGGCCACAGAGACCCAGTACTTC. It codes for CASSFGGATETQYF. Full variable domain (outside the CDR3, taken from reference TRBV11-3 and TRBJ2-5): EAGVVQSPRYKIIEKKQPVAFWCNPISGHNTLYWYLQNLGQGPELLIRYENEEAVDDSQLPKDRFSAERLKGVDSTLKIQPAELGDSAVYLCASSFGGATETQYFGPGTRLLVL.

The V gene is TRBV10-3, the J gene TRBJ2-3, with a tentative D call TRBD2 (6 bases). CDR3 length: 14 amino acids. Trimming left V 8 bases short and J 4 bases short, with 16 bases between. Germline loops: CDR1 ENHRY, CDR2 SYGVKD. CDR3 residues: CAIRAGLGPDTQYF. DNA for the CDR3: TGTGCCATCCGGGCGGGGCTGGGACCAGATACGCAGTATTTT.

The chain has TRBV7-2 and TRBJ2-7; 14 bases are shared with TRBD2. CDR1 SGHTA and CDR2 FQGNSA come from the germline V gene. Trimming cost V 5 bases and J 3 bases; bases outside gene matches: 3. The CDR3 runs 15 residues. The CDR3 DNA follows: TGTGCCAGCAGCAAGACTAGCGGGAGGGACTACGAGCAGTACTTC. Protein sequence: CASSKTSGRDYEQYF.

The chain is built from TRBV19 and TRBJ2-2; 10 bases are shared with TRBD2. The CDR3 loop spans 17 amino acids. Germline V CDR1 and CDR2: LNHDA, SQIVND (reference sequence). After removal of 3 bases from V and 2 bases from J, the junction contained 6 bases not matched to a gene. The CDR3 DNA sequence: TGTGCCAGTAGTATCGTCCTAGCGGGAGTCAACACCGGGGAGCTGTTTTTT. Protein product: CASSIVLAGVNTGELFF.

The CDR3 reads CASSLESGGLAGHTGELFF. CDR3 nucleotide sequence: TGCGCCAGCAGCTTGGAATCTGGGGGGTTAGCGGGACACACCGGGGAGCTGTTTTTT. The rearrangement links TRBV5-1 to TRBJ2-2; TRBD2 aligns across 8 bases. CDR3 length equals 19 residues. Germline CDR1 and CDR2: SGHRS and YFSETQ. The V segment lost 0 bases and the J segment 3 bases; nucleotides outside the gene matches: 13.